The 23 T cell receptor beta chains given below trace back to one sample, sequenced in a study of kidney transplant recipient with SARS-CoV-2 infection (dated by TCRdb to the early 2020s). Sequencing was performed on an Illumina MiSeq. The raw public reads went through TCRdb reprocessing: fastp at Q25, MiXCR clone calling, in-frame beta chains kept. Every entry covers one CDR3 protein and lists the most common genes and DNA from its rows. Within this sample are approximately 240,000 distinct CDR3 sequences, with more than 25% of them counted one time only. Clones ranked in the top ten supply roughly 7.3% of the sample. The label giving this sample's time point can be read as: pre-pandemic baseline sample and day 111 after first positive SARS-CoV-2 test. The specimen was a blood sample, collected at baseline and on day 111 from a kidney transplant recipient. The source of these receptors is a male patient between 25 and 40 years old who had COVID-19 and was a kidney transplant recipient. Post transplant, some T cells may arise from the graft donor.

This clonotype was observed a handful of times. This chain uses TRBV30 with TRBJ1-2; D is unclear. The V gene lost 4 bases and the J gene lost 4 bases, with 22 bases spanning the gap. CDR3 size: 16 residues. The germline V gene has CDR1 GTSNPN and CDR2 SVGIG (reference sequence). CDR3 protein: CAWTRQRYRKTYGYTF. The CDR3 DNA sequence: TGTGCCTGGACACGTCAGCGTTATAGAAAGACCTATGGCTACACCTTC.

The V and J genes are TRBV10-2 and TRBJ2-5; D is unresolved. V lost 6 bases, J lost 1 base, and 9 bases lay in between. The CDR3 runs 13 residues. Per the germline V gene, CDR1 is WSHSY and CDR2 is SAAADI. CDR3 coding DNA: TGCGCCAGCAGAACGACGGTCCAAGAGACCCAGTACTTC. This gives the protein CASRTTVQETQYF.

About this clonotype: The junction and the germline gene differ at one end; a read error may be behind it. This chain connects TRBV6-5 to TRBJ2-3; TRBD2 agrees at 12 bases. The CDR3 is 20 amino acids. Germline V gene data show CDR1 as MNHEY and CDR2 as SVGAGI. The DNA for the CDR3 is TGTGCCAGCAGTTACTCGAGACTAGCGGGAGTTTTATCTAGCACAGATACGCGGTATTTT. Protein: CASSYSRLAGVLSSTDTRYF.

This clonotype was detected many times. Written as DNA, the CDR3 is TGTGCCAGCAGTTACTCAGCAGGGTCTGGCTACACCTTC. Its protein is CASSYSAGSGYTF. The chain is built from TRBV6-2 or TRBV6-3 and TRBJ1-2, with a tentative D call TRBD1 (5 bases). The CDR3 contains 13 residues. V lost 0 bases, J lost 7 bases, and 9 bases lay in between. From germline, CDR1 is MNHEY and CDR2 SVGEGT.

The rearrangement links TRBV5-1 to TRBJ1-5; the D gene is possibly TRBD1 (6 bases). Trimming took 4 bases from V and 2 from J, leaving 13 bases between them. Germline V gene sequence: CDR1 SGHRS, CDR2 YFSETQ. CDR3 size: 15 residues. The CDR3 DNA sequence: TGCGCCAGCAGCCTGGAACAGGGAGGCAATCAGCCCCAGCATTTT. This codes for CASSLEQGGNQPQHF.

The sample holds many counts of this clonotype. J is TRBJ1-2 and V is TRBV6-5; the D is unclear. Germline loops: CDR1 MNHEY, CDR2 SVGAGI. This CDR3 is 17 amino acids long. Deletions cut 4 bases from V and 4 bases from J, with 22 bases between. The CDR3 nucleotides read TGTGCCAGCAGTTTTATTGACTCTATGCGAAAGACCTATGGCTACACCTTC. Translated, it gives CASSFIDSMRKTYGYTF.

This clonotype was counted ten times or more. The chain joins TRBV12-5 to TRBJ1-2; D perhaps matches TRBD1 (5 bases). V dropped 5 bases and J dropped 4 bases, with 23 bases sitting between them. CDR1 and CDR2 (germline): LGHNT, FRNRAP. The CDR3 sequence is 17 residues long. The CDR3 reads CASGVRDLQGKTYGYTF. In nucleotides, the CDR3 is TGTGCTAGTGGTGTCAGAGATTTGCAGGGAAAGACCTATGGCTACACCTTC.

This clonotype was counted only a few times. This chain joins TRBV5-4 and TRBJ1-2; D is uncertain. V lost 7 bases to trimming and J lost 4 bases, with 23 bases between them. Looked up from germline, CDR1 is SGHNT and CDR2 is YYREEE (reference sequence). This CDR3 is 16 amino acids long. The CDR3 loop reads CASYGNVPGKTYGYTF. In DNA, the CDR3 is TGTGCCAGCTATGGAAACGTACCAGGAAAGACCTATGGCTACACCTTC. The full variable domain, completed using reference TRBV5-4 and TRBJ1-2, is ETGVTQSPTHLIKTRGQQVTLRCSSQSGHNTVSWYQQALGQGPQFIFQYYREEENGRGNFPPRFSGLQFPNYSSELNVNALELDDSALYLCASYGNVPGKTYGYTFGSGTRLTVV.

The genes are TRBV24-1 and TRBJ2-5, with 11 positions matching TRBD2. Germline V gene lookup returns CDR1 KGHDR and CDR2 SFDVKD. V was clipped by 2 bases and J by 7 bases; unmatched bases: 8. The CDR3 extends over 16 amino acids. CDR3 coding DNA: TGTGCCACCAGTGATTGGGGACTAGCGGAATTGGGGACCCAGTACTTC. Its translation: CATSDWGLAELGTQYF.

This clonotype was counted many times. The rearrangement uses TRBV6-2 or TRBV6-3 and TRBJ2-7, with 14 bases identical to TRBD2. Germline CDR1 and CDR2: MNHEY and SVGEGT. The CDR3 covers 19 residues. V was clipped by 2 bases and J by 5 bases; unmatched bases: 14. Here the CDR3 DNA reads TGTGCCAGCAGTTACCCTACGGGACTAGCGGGGGACCTCATGGACGAGCAGTACTTC. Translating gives CASSYPTGLAGDLMDEQYF.

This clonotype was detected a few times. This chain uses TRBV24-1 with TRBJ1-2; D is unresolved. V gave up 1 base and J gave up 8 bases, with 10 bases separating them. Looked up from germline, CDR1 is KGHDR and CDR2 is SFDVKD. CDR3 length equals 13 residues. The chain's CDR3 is CATSDFGVEGYTF. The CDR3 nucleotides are TGTGCCACCAGTGATTTTGGGGTTGAGGGCTACACCTTC.

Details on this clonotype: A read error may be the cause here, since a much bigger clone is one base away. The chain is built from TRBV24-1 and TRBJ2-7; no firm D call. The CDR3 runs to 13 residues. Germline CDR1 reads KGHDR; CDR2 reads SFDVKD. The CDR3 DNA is TGTGCCGCCAGTGATCCGCGGATAAACGAGCAGTACTTC. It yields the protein CAASDPRINEQYF.

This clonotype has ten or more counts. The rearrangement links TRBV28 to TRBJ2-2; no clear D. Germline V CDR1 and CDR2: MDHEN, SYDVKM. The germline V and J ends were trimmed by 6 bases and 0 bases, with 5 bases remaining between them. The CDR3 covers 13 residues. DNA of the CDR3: TGTGCCAGCAGCCTATCGAACACCGGGGAGCTGTTTTTT. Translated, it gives CASSLSNTGELFF.

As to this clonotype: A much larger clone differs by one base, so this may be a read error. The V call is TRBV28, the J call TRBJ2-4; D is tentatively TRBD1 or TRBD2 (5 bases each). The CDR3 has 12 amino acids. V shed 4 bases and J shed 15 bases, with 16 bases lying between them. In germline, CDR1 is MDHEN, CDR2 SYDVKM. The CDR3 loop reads CASSSQRGERYF. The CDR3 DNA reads TGTGCCAGCAGTTCACAGAGGGGAGAGAGGTACTTC.

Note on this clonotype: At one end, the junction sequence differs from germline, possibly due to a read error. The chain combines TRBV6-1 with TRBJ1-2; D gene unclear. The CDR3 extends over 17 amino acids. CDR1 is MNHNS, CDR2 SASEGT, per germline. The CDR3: CTSSAKEGGRKTYGYTF. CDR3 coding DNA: TGTACCAGCAGTGCGAAGGAAGGTGGGAGAAAGACCTATGGCTACACCTTC.

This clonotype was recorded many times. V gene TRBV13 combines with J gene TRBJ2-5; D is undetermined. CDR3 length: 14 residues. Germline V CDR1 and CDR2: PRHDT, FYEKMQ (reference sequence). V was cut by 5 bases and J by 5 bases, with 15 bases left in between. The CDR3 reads CASSMANPGETQYF. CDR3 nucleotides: TGTGCCAGCAGCATGGCTAACCCCGGGGAGACCCAGTACTTC.

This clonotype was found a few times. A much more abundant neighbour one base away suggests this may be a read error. The CDR3 region has the DNA TGTGCCAGCAAAGGCAGGCGGGGAACCGGGGAGCTGTTTTTT. Protein sequence: CASKGRRGTGELFF. The chain carries TRBV6-5 and TRBJ2-2; D possibly corresponds to TRBD2 (6 bases). Trimming shortened V by 7 bases and J by 5 bases, and 14 bases separated the two germline ends. Germline CDR1 and CDR2: MNHEY and SVGAGI. The CDR3 sequence is 14 residues long.

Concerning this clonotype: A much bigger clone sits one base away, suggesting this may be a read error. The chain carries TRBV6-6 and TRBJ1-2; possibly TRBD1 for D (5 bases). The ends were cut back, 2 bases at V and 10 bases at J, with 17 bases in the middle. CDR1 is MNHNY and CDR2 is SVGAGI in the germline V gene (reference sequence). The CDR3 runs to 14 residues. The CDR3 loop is CASSYDAGKDVYTF. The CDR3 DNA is TGTGCCAGCAGTTACGACGCAGGGAAGGATGTCTACACCTTC.

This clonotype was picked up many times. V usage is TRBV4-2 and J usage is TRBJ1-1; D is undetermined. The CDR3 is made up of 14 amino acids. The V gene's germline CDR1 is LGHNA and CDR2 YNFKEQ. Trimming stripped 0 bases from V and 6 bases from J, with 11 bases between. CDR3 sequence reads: CASSQDPVGPEAFF. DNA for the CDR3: TGTGCCAGCAGCCAAGATCCCGTGGGCCCTGAAGCTTTCTTT.

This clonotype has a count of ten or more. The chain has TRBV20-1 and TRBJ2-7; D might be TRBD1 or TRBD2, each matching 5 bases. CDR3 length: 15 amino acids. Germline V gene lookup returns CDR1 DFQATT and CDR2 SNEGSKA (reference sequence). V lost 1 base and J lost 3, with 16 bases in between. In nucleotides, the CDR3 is TGCAGTGCTAGAGGTTTGGGGACCCTCATCTACGAGCAGTACTTC. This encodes CSARGLGTLIYEQYF.

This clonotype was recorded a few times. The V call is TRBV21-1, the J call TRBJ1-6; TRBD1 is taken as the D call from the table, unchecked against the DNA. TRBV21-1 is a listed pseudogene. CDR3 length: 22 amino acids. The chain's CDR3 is CASSKERLTFPPPSSHNSPLHF. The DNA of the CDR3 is TGTGCCAGCAGCAAGGAAAGACTCACGTTCCCCCCCCCTAGCTCCCATAATTCACCCCTCCACTTT.

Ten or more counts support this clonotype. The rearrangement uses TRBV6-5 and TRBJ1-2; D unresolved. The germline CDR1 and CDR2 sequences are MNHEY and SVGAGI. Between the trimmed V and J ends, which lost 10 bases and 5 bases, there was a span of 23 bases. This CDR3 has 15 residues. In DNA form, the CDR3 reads TGTGCCACCCGAGGGCCTGGCGGGGTGCTTTATGGCTACACCTTC. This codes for CATRGPGGVLYGYTF.

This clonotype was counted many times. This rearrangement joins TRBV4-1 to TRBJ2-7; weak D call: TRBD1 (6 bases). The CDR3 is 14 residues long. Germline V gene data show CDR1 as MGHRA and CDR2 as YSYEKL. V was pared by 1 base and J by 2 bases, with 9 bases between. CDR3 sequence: CASSQVTGPYEQYF. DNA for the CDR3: TGCGCCAGCAGCCAAGTTACAGGGCCCTACGAGCAGTACTTC.